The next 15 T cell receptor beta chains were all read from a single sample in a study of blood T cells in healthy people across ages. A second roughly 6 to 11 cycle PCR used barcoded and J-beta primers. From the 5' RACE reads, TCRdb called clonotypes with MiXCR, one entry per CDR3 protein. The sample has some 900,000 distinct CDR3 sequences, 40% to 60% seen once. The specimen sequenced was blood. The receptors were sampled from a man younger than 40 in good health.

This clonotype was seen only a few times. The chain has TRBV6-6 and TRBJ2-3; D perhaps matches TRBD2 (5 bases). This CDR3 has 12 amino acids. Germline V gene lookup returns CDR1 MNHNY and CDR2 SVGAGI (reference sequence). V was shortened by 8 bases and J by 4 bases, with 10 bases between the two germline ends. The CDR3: CASSEGADTQYF. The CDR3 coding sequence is TGTGCCAGCTCCGAGGGCGCAGATACGCAGTATTTT.

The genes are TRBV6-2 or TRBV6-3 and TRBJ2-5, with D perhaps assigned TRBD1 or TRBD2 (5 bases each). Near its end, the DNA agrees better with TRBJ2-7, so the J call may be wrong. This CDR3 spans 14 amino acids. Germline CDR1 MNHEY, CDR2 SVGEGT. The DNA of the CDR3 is TGTGCCAGCACACCGTCAGGGAGAGTGGGCGAGCAGTACTTC. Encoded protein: CASTPSGRVGEQYF.

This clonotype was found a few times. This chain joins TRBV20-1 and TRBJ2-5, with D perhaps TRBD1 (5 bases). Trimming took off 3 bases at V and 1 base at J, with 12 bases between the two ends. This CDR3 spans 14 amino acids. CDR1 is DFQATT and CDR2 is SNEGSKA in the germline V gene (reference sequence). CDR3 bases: TGCAGTGCTAGGAGACAGATCCTCCAAGAGACCCAGTACTTC. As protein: CSARRQILQETQYF.

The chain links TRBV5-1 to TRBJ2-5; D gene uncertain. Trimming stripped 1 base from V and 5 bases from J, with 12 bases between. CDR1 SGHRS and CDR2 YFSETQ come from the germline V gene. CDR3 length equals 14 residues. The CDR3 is CASSLTTVHETQYF. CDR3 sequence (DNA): TGCGCCAGCAGCTTGACAACAGTCCATGAGACCCAGTACTTC.

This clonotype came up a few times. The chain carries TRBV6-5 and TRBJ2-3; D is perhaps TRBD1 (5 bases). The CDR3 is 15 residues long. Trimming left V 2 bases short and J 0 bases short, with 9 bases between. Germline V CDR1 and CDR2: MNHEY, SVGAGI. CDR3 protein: CASSYSRASTDTQYF. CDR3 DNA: TGTGCCAGCAGTTACAGCAGGGCGAGCACAGATACGCAGTATTTT.

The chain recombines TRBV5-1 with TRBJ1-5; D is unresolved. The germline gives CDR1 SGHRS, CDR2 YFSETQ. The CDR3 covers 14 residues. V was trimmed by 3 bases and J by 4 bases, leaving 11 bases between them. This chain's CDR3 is CASSSDGMNQPQHF. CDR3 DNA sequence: TGCGCCAGCAGCTCAGACGGGATGAATCAGCCCCAGCATTTT.

The CDR3 here is CASRTSGTGYNEQFF. Here the CDR3 DNA reads TGTGCCAGCAGGACGTCCGGGACGGGTTACAATGAGCAGTTCTTC. This sequence joins TRBV6-2 or TRBV6-3 and TRBJ2-1; D could derive from TRBD1 or TRBD2 (5 bases each). CDR3 length: 15 residues. V was shortened by 6 bases and J by 4 bases, with 16 bases between the two germline ends. CDR1 is MNHEY, CDR2 SVGEGT, per germline.

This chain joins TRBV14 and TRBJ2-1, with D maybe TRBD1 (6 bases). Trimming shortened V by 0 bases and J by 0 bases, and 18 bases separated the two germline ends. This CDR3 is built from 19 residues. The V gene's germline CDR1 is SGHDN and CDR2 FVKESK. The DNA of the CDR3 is TGTGCCAGCAGCCAAGATAAAGGCAGGGGAGCGGCCTCCTACAATGAGCAGTTCTTC. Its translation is CASSQDKGRGAASYNEQFF.

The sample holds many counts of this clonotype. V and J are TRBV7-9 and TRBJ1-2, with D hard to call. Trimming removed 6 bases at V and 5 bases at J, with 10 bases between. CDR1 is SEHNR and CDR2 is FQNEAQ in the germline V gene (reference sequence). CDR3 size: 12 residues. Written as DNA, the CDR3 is TGTGCCAGCAGTTCGGGCTTATATGGCTACACCTTC. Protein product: CASSSGLYGYTF.

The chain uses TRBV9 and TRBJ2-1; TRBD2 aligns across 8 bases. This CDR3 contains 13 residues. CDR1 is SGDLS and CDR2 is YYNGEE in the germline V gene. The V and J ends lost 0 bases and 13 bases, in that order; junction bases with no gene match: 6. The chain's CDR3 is CASSVGTSLGQFF. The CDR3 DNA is TGTGCCAGCAGCGTAGGGACTAGCCTCGGTCAGTTCTTC.

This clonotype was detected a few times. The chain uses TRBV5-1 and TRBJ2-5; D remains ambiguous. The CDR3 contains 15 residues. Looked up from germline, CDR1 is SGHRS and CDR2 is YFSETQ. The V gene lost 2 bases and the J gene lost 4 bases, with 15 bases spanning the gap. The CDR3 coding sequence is TGCGCCAGCAGCTTAAACTTTGGGCCCTCAGAGACCCAGTACTTC. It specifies CASSLNFGPSETQYF.

CDR3: CASSQAEGWKTQYF. In DNA, the CDR3 is TGCGCCAGCAGCCAAGCGGAGGGGTGGAAGACCCAGTACTTC. V is TRBV4-1 and J is TRBJ2-5; maybe TRBD2 (6 bases). This CDR3 has 14 amino acids. CDR1 is MGHRA and CDR2 is YSYEKL in the germline V gene. Trimming cost V 1 base and J 6 bases, with 12 bases left between them.

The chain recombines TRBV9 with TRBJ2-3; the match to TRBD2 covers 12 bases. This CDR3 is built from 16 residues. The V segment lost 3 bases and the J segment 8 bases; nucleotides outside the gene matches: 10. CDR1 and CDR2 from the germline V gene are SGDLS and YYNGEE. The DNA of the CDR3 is TGTGCCAGCAGCGGAAGGACTAGCGGGACCACCCTTACGCAGTATTTT. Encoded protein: CASSGRTSGTTLTQYF.

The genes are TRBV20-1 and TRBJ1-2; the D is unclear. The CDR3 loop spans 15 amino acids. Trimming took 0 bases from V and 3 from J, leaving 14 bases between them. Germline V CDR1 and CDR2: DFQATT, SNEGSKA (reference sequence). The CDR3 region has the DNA TGCAGTGCTAGAGAATTACTTAACCCCGACTATGGCTACACCTTC. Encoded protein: CSARELLNPDYGYTF.

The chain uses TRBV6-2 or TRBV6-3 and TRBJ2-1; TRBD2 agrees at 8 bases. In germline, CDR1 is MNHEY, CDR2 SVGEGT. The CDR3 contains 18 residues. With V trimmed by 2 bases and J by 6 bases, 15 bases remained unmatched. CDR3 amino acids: CASSYPLGDRGGRNEQFF. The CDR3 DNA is TGTGCCAGCAGTTACCCTTTGGGTGATCGGGGGGGCCGCAATGAGCAGTTCTTC.